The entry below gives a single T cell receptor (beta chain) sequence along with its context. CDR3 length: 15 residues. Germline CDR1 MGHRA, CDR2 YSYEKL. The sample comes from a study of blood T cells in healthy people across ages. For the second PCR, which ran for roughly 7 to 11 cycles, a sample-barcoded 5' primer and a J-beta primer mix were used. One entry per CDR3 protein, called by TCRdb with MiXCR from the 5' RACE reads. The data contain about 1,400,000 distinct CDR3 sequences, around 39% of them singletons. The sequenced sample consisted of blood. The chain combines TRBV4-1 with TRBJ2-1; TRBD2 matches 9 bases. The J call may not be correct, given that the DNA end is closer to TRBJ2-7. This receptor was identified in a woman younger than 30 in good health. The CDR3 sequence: CASSQAGTSWNEQYF. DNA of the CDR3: TGCGCCAGCAGCCAGGCCGGGACTAGCTGGAATGAGCAGTACTTC.